This T cell receptor (beta chain) was recovered during a study of control samples from healthy donors and cancer patients. This CDR3 comprises 14 residues. Germline-derived CDR1 and CDR2 are KGHDR and SFDVKD. Trimming took 10 bases from V and 0 from J; bases not matched to a gene: 3. Libraries were prepared by immunoSEQ multiplex PCR; TCRdb keeps only in-frame clonotypes and omits some of them. The table records approximately 81,000 clones, over 90% of them present only once. The receptor was isolated from a woman aged 18-29 years in good health. The V call is TRBV24-1, the J call TRBJ2-3, with 10 bases lining up with TRBD2. Sequencing used blood. In DNA form, the CDR3 reads TGTGCCACGAAGACTAGCGGGAGCACAGATACGCAGTATTTT. It yields the protein CATKTSGSTDTQYF.